The clone carrying this TCR beta chain was counted only a few times. Then a second PCR, running about 6 to 11 cycles, was carried out with a sample-barcoded 5' primer and a J-beta primer mix. A template-switch adaptor containing 12 random nucleotides labeled each cDNA molecule. Each CDR3 protein is one row after TCRdb ran MiXCR on the 5' RACE reads. The data contain about 670,000 distinct CDR3 sequences, over 40% of them seen just once; the ten biggest clones take up 25% to 30%. Per germline, CDR1 ENHRY and CDR2 SYGVKD. There are 14 residues in the CDR3. V shed 2 bases, J shed 6 bases, and the junction held 6 bases outside the gene matches. The data were taken from a study of blood T cells in healthy people across ages. As for the study in general: Template switching caught about one barcoded beta molecule for each two T cells.

V gene TRBV10-3 combines with J gene TRBJ2-5, with TRBD2 matching 7 bases. Material: blood. This receptor was taken from a man older than 75 in good health. CDR3 coding DNA: TGTGCCATCAGTGAGGGGCGGGAGAGACAGACCCAGTACTTC. Amino acid sequence: CAISEGRERQTQYF.